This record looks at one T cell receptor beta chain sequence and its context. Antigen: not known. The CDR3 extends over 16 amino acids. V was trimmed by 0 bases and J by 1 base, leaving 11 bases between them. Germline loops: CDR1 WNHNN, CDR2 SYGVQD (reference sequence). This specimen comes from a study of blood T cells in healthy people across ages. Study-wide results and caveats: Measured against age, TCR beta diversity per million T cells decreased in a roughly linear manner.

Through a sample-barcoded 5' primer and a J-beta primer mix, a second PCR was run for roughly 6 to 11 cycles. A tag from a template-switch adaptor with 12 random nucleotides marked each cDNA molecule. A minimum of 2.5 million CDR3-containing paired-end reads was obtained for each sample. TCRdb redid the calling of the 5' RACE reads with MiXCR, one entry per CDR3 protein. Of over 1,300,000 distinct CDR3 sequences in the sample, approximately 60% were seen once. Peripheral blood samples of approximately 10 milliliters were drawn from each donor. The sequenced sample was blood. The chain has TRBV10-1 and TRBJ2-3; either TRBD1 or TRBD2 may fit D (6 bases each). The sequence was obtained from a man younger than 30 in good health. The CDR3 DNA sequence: TGCGCCAGCAGTGAGTCCCCGGGGGCCGGCACAGATACGCAGTATTTT. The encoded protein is CASSESPGAGTDTQYF.